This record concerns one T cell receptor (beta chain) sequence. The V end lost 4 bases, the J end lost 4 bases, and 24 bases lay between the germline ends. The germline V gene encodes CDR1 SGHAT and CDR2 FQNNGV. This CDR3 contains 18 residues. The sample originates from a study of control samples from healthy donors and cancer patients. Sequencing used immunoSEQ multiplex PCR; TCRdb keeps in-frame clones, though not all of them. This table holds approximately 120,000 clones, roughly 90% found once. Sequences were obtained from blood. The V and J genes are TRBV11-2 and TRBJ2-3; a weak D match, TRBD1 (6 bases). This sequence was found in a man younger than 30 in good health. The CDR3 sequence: CASSSWVGAGRAADTQYF. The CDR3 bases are TGTGCCAGCAGCTCATGGGTGGGGGCCGGAAGGGCGGCAGATACGCAGTATTTT.